Listed here are 18 T cell receptor beta chains from one sample, sequenced in a study of control samples from healthy donors and cancer patients. Clones were sequenced by immunoSEQ multiplex PCR, and TCRdb holds only the in-frame ones, with some missing. The repertoire holds 85,000 to 95,000 clones, roughly nine tenths seen once, with around 1% in the top ten. Sample: blood. These receptors originate from a woman under 40 in good health.

The chain joins TRBV5-1 to TRBJ1-5, with 8 bases matching TRBD1. V lost 0 bases to trimming and J lost 2 bases; unmatched junction nucleotides: 10. Germline lookup yields CDR1 SGHRS and CDR2 YFSETQ. This CDR3 region has 18 residues. The CDR3 bases are TGCGCCAGCAGCTTGGTGCCCCAGGGGGCGCGTGGCAATCAGCCCCAGCATTTT. Its protein product is CASSLVPQGARGNQPQHF. Based on the CDR3 plus reference TRBV5-1 and TRBJ1-5, the full variable domain is KAGVTQTPRYLIKTRGQQVTLSCSPISGHRSVSWYQQTPGQGLQFLFEYFSETQRNKGNFPGRFSGRQFSNSRSEMNVSTLELGDSALYLCASSLVPQGARGNQPQHFGDGTRLSIL.

The CDR3 sequence: CASSRGMNTEAFF. The DNA for the CDR3 is TGCGCCAGCAGCAGGGGCATGAACACTGAAGCTTTCTTT. This chain joins TRBV10-1 and TRBJ1-1; a weak D match, TRBD1 (6 bases). CDR1 is WNHNN and CDR2 is SYGVQD in the germline V gene (reference sequence). The ends were cut back, 6 bases at V and 0 bases at J, with 8 bases in the middle. The CDR3 consists of 13 residues.

The chain carries TRBV3-1 (or the pseudogene TRBV3-2) and TRBJ1-1; D possibly corresponds to TRBD1 (6 bases). The CDR3 sequence is 16 residues long. CDR1 LGHDT and CDR2 YNNKEL come from the germline V gene (reference sequence). The germline V and J ends were trimmed by 4 bases and 0 bases, with 15 bases remaining between them. In DNA, the CDR3 is TGTGCCAGCAGCCGGGGGGCCAGACAGATGAACACTGAAGCTTTCTTT. Amino acid sequence: CASSRGARQMNTEAFF.

The chain recombines TRBV19 with TRBJ2-7, with 10 bases matching TRBD2. The junction had 7 bases not matched to a gene; V was cut back by 7 bases and J by 1 base. The germline gives CDR1 LNHDA, CDR2 SQIVND (reference sequence). CDR3 size: 15 residues. The CDR3 DNA is TGTGCCAGTACACAAGCGGGAGGGGGGTCCTACGAGCAGTACTTC. It specifies CASTQAGGGSYEQYF. Full variable domain (outside the CDR3, taken from reference TRBV19 and TRBJ2-7): DGGITQSPKYLFRKEGQNVTLSCEQNLNHDAMYWYRQDPGQGLRLIYYSQIVNDFQKGDIAEGYSVSREKKESFPLTVTSAQKNPTAFYLCASTQAGGGSYEQYFGPGTRLTVT.

The chain has TRBV28 and TRBJ2-7; TRBD2 matches 9 bases. There are 15 residues in the CDR3. The ends lost 6 bases at V and 2 bases at J; junction bases unmatched: 8. Germline V gene data show CDR1 as MDHEN and CDR2 as SYDVKM. CDR3 protein: CASSRASGGTYEQYF. DNA of the CDR3: TGTGCCAGCAGCCGCGCAAGCGGGGGGACCTACGAGCAGTACTTC.

The chain recombines TRBV27 with TRBJ1-4; D not resolved. The CDR3 extends over 11 amino acids. Germline V gene lookup returns CDR1 MNHEY and CDR2 SMNVEV (reference sequence). The V gene lost 4 bases and the J gene lost 7 bases, with 4 bases spanning the gap. The CDR3 nucleotides are TGTGCCAGCAGTTCCCGTGAAAAACTGTTTTTT. Translation: CASSSREKLFF. Supplemented by reference TRBV27 and TRBJ1-4, the full variable domain reads EAQVTQNPRYLITVTGKKLTVTCSQNMNHEYMSWYRQDPGLGLRQIYYSMNVEVTDKGDVPEGYKVSRKEKRNFPLILESPSPNQTSLYFCASSSREKLFFGSGTQLSVL.

The chain links TRBV7-6 to TRBJ1-1; 10 bases are shared with TRBD1. V dropped 3 bases and J dropped 0; count of bases not matched to a gene: 4. The CDR3 is 16 amino acids. Germline CDR1 SGHVS, CDR2 FNYEAQ. Here the CDR3 reads CASSFRDRGLNTEAFF. In nucleotides, the CDR3 is TGTGCCAGCAGCTTTAGGGACAGGGGCTTGAACACTGAAGCTTTCTTT.

The genes are TRBV13 and TRBJ2-3; 12 bases map to TRBD2. V was clipped by 5 bases and J by 1 base; unmatched bases: 4. Germline loops: CDR1 PRHDT, CDR2 FYEKMQ (reference sequence). The CDR3 has 16 residues. The DNA for the CDR3 is TGTGCCAGCAGCACCCGGACTAGCGGGGGCACAGATACGCAGTATTTT. It encodes CASSTRTSGGTDTQYF.

V and J are TRBV6-2 or TRBV6-3 and TRBJ2-2, with D possibly matching TRBD2 (7 bases). Germline V gene sequence: CDR1 MNHEY, CDR2 SVGEGT. The V end was cut by 1 base, the J end by 6 bases, with 12 bases between. This CDR3 is built from 15 residues. CDR3 amino acids: CASSYYGGPSGELFF. Written as DNA, the CDR3 is TGTGCCAGCAGTTACTACGGGGGGCCTTCCGGGGAGCTGTTTTTT.

The chain is built from TRBV10-1 and TRBJ1-1, with TRBD1 matching 7 bases. Trimming took 3 bases from V and 4 from J; bases not matched to a gene: 5. Germline CDR1 and CDR2: WNHNN and SYGVQD (reference sequence). This CDR3 comprises 14 residues. CDR3 DNA sequence: TGCGCCAGCAGTGATTCCCCAGGGGGCACTGAAGCTTTCTTT. Encoded protein: CASSDSPGGTEAFF.

The chain is built from TRBV5-1 and TRBJ2-3; 8 bases fit TRBD1. CDR1 is SGHRS, CDR2 YFSETQ, per germline. This CDR3 comprises 15 residues. The J segment lost 6 bases and the V segment lost 3 bases, leaving 9 bases of the junction unmatched. CDR3 coding DNA: TGCGCCAGCAGCTCATTTCAGGGGGCGATGGATACGCAGTATTTT. It yields the protein CASSSFQGAMDTQYF.

The chain carries TRBV11-2 and TRBJ1-1; no definite D call. The V gene's germline CDR1 is SGHAT and CDR2 FQNNGV. V was clipped by 3 bases and J by 4 bases, with 6 bases between them. The CDR3 runs 12 residues. CDR3 sequence: CASSFEGTEAFF. DNA for the CDR3: TGTGCCAGCAGCTTCGAAGGCACTGAAGCTTTCTTT. The whole variable domain, remainder taken from reference TRBV11-2 and TRBJ1-1, is EAGVAQSPRYKIIEKRQSVAFWCNPISGHATLYWYQQILGQGPKLLIQFQNNGVVDDSQLPKDRFSAERLKGVDSTLKIQPAKLEDSAVYLCASSFEGTEAFFGQGTRLTVV.

The chain links TRBV15 to TRBJ1-5; 9 bases are a match to TRBD1. V shed 3 bases, J shed 6 bases, and the junction held 6 bases outside the gene matches. This CDR3 region has 15 residues. Germline V lookup: CDR1 LNHNV, CDR2 YYDKDF (reference sequence). The CDR3 region is CATSSRDRVGQPQHF. The CDR3 DNA follows: TGTGCCACCAGCAGCCGGGACAGGGTAGGTCAGCCCCAGCATTTT.

The chain combines TRBV7-2 with TRBJ2-7; D unclear. The germline gives CDR1 SGHTA, CDR2 FQGNSA. The CDR3 loop spans 14 amino acids. V shed 4 bases and J shed 2 bases, with 12 bases lying between them. The chain's CDR3 is CASSSTVYAYEQYF. CDR3 sequence (DNA): TGTGCCAGCAGCTCAACAGTCTACGCCTACGAGCAGTACTTC. The full variable domain, in which reference TRBV7-2 and TRBJ2-7 provide the parts outside the CDR3, is GAGVSQSPSNKVTEKGKDVELRCDPISGHTALYWYRQSLGQGLEFLIYFQGNSAPDKSGLPSDRFSAERTGGSVSTLTIQRTQQEDSAVYLCASSSTVYAYEQYFGPGTRLTVT.

This rearrangement joins TRBV5-1 to TRBJ1-3; D is ambiguous. Per the germline V gene, CDR1 is SGHRS and CDR2 is YFSETQ. The V and J ends lost 4 bases and 0 bases respectively, with 8 bases between them. The length of the CDR3 is 14 residues. CDR3: CASSTASSGNTIYF. DNA for the CDR3: TGCGCCAGCAGCACCGCCAGCTCTGGAAACACCATATATTTT. The complete variable domain, with remaining parts taken from reference TRBV5-1 and TRBJ1-3, reads KAGVTQTPRYLIKTRGQQVTLSCSPISGHRSVSWYQQTPGQGLQFLFEYFSETQRNKGNFPGRFSGRQFSNSRSEMNVSTLELGDSALYLCASSTASSGNTIYFGEGSWLTVV.

This clone was seen a handful of times. For the CDR3, the DNA is TGTGCCAGCAGCCTCATTTATGGGGGGGCGGGGAATGAGCAGTTCTTC. Protein product: CASSLIYGGAGNEQFF. V is TRBV11-2 and J is TRBJ2-1; possible D gene TRBD2, 7 bases. This CDR3 has 16 residues. V gave up 5 bases and J gave up 7 bases, with 21 bases separating them. Germline CDR1 SGHAT, CDR2 FQNNGV.

J is TRBJ1-4 and V is TRBV28; a possible D gene is TRBD1 (6 bases). Germline values: CDR1 MDHEN, CDR2 SYDVKM. The CDR3 loop spans 16 amino acids. V lost 7 bases, J lost 8 bases, and 23 bases lay in between. CDR3 region: CASNSPGGGYREKLFF. DNA for the CDR3: TGTGCCAGCAACTCACCTGGGGGGGGCTATAGGGAAAAACTGTTTTTT.

The chain employs TRBV7-8 and TRBJ2-7; the match to TRBD2 covers 12 bases. The CDR3 has 15 amino acids. J was trimmed by 7 bases and V by 4 bases; bases with no gene match: 8. Germline CDR1 SGHVS, CDR2 FQNEAQ. The CDR3 loop reads CASSSRLAGAFEQYF. The CDR3 coding sequence is TGTGCCAGCAGCTCCCGACTAGCGGGGGCTTTTGAGCAGTACTTC.